This TCR beta chain emerged from a study of cytomegalovirus exposure and HLA in healthy donors. The V end was cut by 1 base, the J end by 1 base, with 10 bases between. This CDR3 comprises 15 residues. Per germline, CDR1 LGHNA and CDR2 YSLEER. Overall study findings and caveats: An Asian-associated ancestry cluster reportedly showed fewer N-insertions than the approximately 670-donor mean in a later analysis.

The PCR used 60 Vbeta and 13 Jbeta primers. Measured with immunoSEQ multiplex PCR; TCRdb has only the in-frame clones, and not every one. The sample shows more than 85,000 clones, about two thirds of them seen only once. This clone appeared a few times. Its specificity is unknown. The V call is TRBV4-3, the J call TRBJ1-1; unclear D gene. The sample consisted of PBMCs. The clonotype originates from a woman aged 70-85 years in good health and CMV-seropositive. The CDR3 loop reads CASSQVALANTEAFF. The CDR3 DNA is TGCGCCAGCAGCCAAGTTGCCCTAGCGAACACTGAAGCTTTCTTT.